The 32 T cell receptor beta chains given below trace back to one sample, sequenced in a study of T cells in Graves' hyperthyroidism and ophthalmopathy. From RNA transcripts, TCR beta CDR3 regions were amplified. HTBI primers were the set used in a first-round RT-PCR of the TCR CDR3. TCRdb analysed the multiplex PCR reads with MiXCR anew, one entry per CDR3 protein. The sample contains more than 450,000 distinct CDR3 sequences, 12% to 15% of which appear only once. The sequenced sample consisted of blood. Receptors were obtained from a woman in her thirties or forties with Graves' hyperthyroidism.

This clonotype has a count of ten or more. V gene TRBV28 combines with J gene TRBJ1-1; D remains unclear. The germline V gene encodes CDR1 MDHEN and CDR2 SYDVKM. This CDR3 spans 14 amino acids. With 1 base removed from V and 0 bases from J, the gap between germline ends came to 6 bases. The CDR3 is CASSLSHLNTEAFF. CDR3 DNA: TGTGCCAGCAGTTTATCACACCTGAACACTGAAGCTTTCTTT.

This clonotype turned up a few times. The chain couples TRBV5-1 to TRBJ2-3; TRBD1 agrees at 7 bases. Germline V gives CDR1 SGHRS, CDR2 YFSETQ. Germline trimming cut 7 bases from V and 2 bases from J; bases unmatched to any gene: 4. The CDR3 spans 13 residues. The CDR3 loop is CASRTGDTDTQYF. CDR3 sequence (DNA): TGCGCCAGCCGTACAGGGGACACAGATACGCAGTATTTT. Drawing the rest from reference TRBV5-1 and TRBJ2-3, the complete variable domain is KAGVTQTPRYLIKTRGQQVTLSCSPISGHRSVSWYQQTPGQGLQFLFEYFSETQRNKGNFPGRFSGRQFSNSRSEMNVSTLELGDSALYLCASRTGDTDTQYFGPGTRLTVL.

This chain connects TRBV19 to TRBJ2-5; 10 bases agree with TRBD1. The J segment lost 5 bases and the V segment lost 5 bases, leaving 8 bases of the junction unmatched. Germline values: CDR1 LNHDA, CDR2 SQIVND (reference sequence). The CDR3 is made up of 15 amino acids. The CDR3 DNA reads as TGTGCCAGTAGTCCCGGGACAGGGGTCCCGGAGACCCAGTACTTC. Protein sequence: CASSPGTGVPETQYF.

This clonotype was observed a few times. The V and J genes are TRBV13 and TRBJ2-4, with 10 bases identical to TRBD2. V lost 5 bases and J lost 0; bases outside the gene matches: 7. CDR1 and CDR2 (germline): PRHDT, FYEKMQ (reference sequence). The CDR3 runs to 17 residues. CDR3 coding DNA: TGTGCCAGCAGCCCCCAGCGGGAGGGCTTAGCCAAAAACATTCAGTACTTC. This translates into CASSPQREGLAKNIQYF.

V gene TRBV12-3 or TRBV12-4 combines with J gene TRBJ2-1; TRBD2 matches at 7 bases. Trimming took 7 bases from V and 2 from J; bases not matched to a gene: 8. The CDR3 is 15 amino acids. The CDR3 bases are TGTGCCAGCAACTCCGGGACTACACCCTACAATGAGCAGTTCTTC. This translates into CASNSGTTPYNEQFF.

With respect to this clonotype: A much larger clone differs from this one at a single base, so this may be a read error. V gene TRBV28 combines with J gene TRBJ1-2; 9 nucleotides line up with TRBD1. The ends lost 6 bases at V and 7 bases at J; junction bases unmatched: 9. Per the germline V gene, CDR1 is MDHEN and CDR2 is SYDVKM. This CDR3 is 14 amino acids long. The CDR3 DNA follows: TGTGCCAGCAGGCCAACAGGGGGCACGGTTGGCTACACCTTC. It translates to CASRPTGGTVGYTF.

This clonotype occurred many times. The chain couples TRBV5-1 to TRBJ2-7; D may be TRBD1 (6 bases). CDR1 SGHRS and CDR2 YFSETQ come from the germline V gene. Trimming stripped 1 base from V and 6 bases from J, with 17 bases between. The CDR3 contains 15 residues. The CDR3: CASSLRAGDDGEQYF. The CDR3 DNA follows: TGCGCCAGCAGCTTGCGGGCAGGGGACGACGGCGAGCAGTACTTC.

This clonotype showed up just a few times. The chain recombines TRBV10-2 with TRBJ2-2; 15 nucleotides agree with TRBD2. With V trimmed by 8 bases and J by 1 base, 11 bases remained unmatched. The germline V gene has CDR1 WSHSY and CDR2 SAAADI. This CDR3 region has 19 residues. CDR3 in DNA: TGCGCCAGCGGTACCCTTGGACTAGCGGGAGGGCAGAACACCGGGGAGCTGTTTTTT. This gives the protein CASGTLGLAGGQNTGELFF.

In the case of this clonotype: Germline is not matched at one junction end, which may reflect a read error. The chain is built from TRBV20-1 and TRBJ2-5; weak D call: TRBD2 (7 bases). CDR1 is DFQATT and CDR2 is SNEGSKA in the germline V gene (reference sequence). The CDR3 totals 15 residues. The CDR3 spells CSARDFRGRGETQHF. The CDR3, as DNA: TGCAGTGCTAGAGATTTTAGGGGGAGGGGAGAGACCCAGCACTTC.

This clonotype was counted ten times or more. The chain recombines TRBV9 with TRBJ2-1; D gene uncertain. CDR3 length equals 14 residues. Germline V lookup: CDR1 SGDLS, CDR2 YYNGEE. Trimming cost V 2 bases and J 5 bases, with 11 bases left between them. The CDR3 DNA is TGTGCCAGCAGCGTGGGTCAGAGAAACAATGAGCAGTTCTTC. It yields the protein CASSVGQRNNEQFF.

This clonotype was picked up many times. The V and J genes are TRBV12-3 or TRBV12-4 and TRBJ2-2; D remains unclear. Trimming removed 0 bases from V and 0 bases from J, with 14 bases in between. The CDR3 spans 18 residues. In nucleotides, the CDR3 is TGTGCCAGCAGTTTAGCTCTCGGAAAGACAACGAACACCGGGGAGCTGTTTTTT. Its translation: CASSLALGKTTNTGELFF.

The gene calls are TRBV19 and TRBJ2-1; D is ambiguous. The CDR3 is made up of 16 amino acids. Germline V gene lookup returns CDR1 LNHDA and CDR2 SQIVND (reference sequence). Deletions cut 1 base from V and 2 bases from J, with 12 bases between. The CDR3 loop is CASSIGRFGAYNEQFF. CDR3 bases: TGTGCCAGTAGTATAGGCCGGTTTGGGGCCTACAATGAGCAGTTCTTC.

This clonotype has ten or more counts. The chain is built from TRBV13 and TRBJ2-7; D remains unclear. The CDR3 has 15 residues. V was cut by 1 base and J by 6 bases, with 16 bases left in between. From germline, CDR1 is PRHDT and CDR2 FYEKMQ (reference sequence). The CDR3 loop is CASSLVEDEPREQYF. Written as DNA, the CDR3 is TGTGCCAGCAGCTTAGTAGAGGACGAGCCCCGCGAGCAGTACTTC.

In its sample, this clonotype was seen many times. CDR3 amino acids: CASSLGVTGVNTEAFF. In DNA, the CDR3 is TGCGCCAGCAGCTTGGGGGTTACGGGGGTGAACACTGAAGCTTTCTTT. The rearrangement links TRBV5-1 to TRBJ1-1, with a weak D call TRBD1 (5 bases). The ends were cut back, 0 bases at V and 0 bases at J, with 12 bases in the middle. Germline V gene sequence: CDR1 SGHRS, CDR2 YFSETQ. This CDR3 region has 16 residues.

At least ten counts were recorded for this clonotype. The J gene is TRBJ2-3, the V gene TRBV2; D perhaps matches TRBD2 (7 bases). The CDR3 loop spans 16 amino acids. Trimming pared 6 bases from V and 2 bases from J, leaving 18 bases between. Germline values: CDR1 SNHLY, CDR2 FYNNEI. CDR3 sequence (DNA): TGTGCCAGCAGAGGGGGGGAGTGGTTGTCCACAGATACGCAGTATTTT. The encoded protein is CASRGGEWLSTDTQYF.

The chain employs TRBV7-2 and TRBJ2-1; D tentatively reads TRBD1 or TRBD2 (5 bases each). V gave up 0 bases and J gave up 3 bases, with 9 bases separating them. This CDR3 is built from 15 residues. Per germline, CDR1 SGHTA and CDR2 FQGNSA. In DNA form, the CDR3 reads TGTGCCAGCAGCTTAGCGGGGGAGTTCTACAATGAGCAGTTCTTC. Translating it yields CASSLAGEFYNEQFF.

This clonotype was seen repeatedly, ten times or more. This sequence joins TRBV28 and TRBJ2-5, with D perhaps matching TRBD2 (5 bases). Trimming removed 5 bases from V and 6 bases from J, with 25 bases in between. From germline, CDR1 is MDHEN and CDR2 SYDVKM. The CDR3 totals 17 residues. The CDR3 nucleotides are TGTGCCAGCAGTGTCGCCCAGCGGTACACTCTCTGGCAGACCCAGTACTTC. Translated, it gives CASSVAQRYTLWQTQYF.

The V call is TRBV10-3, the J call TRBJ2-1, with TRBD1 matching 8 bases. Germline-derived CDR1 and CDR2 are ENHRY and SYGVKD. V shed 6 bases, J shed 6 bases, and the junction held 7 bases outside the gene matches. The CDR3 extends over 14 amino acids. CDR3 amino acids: CAISDGQGLNEQFF. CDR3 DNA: TGTGCCATCAGCGACGGACAGGGTCTCAATGAGCAGTTCTTC.

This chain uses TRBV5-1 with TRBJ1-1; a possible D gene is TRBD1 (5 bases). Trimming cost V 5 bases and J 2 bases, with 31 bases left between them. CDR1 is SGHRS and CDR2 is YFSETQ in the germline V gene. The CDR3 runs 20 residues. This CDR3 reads CASRPGTLPAPPPGNTEAFF. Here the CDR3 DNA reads TGCGCCAGCAGGCCCGGGACCTTACCGGCCCCACCTCCGGGAAACACTGAAGCTTTCTTT.

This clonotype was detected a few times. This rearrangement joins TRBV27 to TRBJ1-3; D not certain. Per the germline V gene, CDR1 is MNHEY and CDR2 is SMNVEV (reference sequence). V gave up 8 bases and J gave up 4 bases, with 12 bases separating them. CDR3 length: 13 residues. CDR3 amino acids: CASPPCSGNTIYF. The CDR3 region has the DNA TGTGCCAGCCCACCCTGTTCAGGAAACACCATATATTTT.

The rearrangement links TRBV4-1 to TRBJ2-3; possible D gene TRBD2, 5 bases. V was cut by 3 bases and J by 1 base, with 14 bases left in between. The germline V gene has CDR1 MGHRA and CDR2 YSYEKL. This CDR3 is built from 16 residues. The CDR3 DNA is TGCGCCAGCAGCCATGTCGGGCGGGCCCGCACAGATACGCAGTATTTT. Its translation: CASSHVGRARTDTQYF.

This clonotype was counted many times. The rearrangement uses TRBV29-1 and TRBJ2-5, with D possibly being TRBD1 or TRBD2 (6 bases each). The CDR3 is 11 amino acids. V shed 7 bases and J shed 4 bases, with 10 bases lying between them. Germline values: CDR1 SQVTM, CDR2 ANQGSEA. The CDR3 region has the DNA TGCAGCGCCGAGGGGGGAGAGACCCAGTACTTC. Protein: CSAEGGETQYF.

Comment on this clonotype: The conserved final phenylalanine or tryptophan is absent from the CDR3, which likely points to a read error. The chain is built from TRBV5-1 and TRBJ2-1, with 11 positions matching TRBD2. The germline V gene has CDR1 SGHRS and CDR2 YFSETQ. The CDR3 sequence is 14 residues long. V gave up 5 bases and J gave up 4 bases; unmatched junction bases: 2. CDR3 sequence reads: CASSRTSGYNEQFC. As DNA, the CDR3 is TGCGCCAGCAGTCGGACTAGCGGGTACAATGAGCAGTTCTGC.

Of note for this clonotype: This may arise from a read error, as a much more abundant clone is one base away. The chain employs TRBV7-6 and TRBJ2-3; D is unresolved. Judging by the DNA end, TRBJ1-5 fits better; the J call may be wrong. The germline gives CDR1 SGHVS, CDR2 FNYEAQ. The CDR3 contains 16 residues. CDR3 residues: CASSEEDVVGTDTQHF. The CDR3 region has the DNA TGTGCCAGCAGCGAAGAGGACGTGGTGGGCACAGATACGCAGCATTTT.

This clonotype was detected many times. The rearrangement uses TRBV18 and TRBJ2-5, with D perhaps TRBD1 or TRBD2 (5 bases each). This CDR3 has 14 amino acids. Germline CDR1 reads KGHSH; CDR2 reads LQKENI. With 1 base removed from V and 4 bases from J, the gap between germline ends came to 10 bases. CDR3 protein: CASSPLGAVETQYF. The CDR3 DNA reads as TGTGCCAGCTCACCACTCGGGGCGGTAGAGACCCAGTACTTC.

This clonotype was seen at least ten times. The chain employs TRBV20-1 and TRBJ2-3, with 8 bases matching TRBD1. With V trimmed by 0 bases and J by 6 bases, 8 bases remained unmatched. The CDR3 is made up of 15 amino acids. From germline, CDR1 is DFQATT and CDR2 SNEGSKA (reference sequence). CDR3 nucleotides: TGCAGTGCTAGAGATCGGAGGACAGGGTTGGATACGCAGTATTTT. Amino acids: CSARDRRTGLDTQYF.

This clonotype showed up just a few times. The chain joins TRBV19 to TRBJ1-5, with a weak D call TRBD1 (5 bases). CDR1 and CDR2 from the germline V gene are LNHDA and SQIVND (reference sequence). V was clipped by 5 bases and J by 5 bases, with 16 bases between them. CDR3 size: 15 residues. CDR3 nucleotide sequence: TGTGCCAGTAGTCCATCCGGGACGAAATATCAGCCCCAGCATTTT. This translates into CASSPSGTKYQPQHF.

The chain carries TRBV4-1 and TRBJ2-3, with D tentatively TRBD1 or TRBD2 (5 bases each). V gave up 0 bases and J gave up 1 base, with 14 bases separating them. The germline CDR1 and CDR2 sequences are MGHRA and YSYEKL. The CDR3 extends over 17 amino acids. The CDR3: CASSQDVLGTRTDTQYF. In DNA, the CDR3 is TGCGCCAGCAGCCAAGATGTTTTGGGGACCCGCACAGATACGCAGTATTTT.

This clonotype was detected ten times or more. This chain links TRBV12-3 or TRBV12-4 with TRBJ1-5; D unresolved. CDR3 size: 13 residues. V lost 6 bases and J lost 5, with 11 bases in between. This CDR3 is CASSRDTDQPQHF. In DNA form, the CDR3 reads TGTGCCAGCAGCCGCGACACAGATCAGCCCCAGCATTTT.

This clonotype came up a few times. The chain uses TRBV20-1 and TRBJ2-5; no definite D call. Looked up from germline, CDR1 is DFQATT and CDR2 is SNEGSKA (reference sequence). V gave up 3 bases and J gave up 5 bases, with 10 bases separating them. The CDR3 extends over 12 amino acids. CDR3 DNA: TGCAGTGCTAGCTCTGGGTATGAGACCCAGTACTTC. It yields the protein CSASSGYETQYF.

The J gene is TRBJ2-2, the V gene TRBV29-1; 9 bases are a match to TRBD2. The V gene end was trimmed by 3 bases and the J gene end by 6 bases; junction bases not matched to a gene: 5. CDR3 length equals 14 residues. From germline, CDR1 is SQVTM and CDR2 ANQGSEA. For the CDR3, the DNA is TGCAGCGTTGACACTAGCGGGTTGGCCGGGGAGCTGTTTTTT. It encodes CSVDTSGLAGELFF.

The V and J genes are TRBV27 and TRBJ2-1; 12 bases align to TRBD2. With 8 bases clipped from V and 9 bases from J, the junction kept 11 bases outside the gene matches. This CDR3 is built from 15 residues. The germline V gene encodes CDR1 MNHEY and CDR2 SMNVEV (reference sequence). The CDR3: CASRRTSGAAGEQFF. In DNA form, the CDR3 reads TGTGCCAGCCGGAGGACTAGCGGGGCTGCGGGTGAGCAGTTCTTC.